This T cell receptor beta chain emerged from a study of T-cell reconstitution after alpha-beta-depleted transplantation in children. The TCRbeta library was prepared with unique molecular identifiers. TCRdb ran MiXCR on the PCR reads and lists one entry per CDR3 protein. Of around 270,000 distinct CDR3 sequences listed, roughly 7.8% are singletons. Overall study findings and caveats: The main origin of T-cell counts and diversity one year after transplant was newly produced T cells.

This clonotype was counted ten times or more. What it binds is not known. CDR3 length: 14 amino acids. The germline CDR1 and CDR2 sequences are DFQATT and SNEGSKA (reference sequence). Trimming took off 2 bases at V and 7 bases at J, with 18 bases between the two ends. V gene TRBV20-1 combines with J gene TRBJ2-7; maybe TRBD1 (6 bases). The source is a female patient aged 2-15 years who had a stem cell transplant for Fanconi anemia, so the T cells may come from the graft donor. The specimen comprised peripheral blood, sampled 360 days after TCRalphabeta/CD19-depleted stem cell transplant. This CDR3 reads CSARLAQGTGEQYV. The CDR3 DNA reads TGCAGTGCTAGATTGGCGCAGGGAACAGGGGAGCAGTACGTC.